This T cell receptor (beta chain) emerged from a study of shared clonotypes between healthy human individuals. The V and J ends lost 0 bases and 4 bases respectively, with 10 bases between them. The germline V gene encodes CDR1 SGHRS and CDR2 YFSETQ. The CDR3 is 14 residues long. Study-wide results and limits: The diversity represented, both genetic and in exposure history, was limited by few donors.

The sample holds many counts of this clone. Its antigen is unidentified. The sample carries other DNA sequences with the same CDR3. This table comes from immunoSEQ multiplex PCR, and its TCRdb copy is limited to in-frame clones, with some not included. The sample includes over 400,000 clones, over 70% of them seen just once. Sequenced sample: PBMCs. The origin of this receptor is a woman aged 40-49 years in good health. Some clones in this sample may be carry-over from other donors' samples. The chain has TRBV5-1 and TRBJ1-2; D is perhaps TRBD1 (6 bases). Written as DNA, the CDR3 is TGCGCCAGCAGCTTGGACCCACAGGGCTATGGCTACACCTTC. Its protein is CASSLDPQGYGYTF.